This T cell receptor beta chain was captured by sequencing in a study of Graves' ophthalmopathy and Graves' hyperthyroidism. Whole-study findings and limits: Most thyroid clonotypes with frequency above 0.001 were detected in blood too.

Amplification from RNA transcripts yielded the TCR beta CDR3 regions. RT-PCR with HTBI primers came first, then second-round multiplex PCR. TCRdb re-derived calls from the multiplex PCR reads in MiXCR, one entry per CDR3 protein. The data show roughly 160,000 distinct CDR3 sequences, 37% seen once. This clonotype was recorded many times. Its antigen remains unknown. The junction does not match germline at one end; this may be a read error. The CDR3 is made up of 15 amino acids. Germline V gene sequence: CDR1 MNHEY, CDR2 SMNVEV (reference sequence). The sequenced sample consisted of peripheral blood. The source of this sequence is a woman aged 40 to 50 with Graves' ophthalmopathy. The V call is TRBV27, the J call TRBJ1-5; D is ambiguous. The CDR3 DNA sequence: TGTGCCGGCAGCTTGAGACACCCTAGCAATCAGCCCCAGCATTTT. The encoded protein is CAGSLRHPSNQPQHF.